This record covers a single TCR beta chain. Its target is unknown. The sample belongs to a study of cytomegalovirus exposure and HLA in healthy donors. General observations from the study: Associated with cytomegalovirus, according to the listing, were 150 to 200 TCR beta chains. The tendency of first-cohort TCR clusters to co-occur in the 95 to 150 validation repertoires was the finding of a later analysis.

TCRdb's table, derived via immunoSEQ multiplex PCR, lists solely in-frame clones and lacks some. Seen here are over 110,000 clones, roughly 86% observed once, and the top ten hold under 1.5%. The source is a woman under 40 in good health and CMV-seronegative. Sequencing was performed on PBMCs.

This CDR3 is CASSTAGVGERGYTF. CDR3 sequence (DNA): TGTGCCAGCAGTACCGCGGGGGTGGGGGAGCGGGGCTACACCTTC. This chain uses TRBV27 with TRBJ1-2, with a tentative D call TRBD1 (5 bases). This CDR3 spans 15 amino acids. CDR1 is MNHEY, CDR2 SMNVEV, per germline (reference sequence). The V end was cut by 5 bases, the J end by 8 bases, with 21 bases between.